This T cell receptor beta chain was identified during a study of cytomegalovirus exposure and HLA in healthy donors. Study-level points and caveats: No immune exposure information besides CMV serostatus was available. Trimming of TCR beta V- and J-genes showed a link, identified in a later analysis, to a missense DCLRE1C variant. Presence/absence analyses assumed roughly uniform sequencing depth across donors.

A multiplex PCR was run with 60 Vbeta primers and 13 Jbeta primers. Sequencing used immunoSEQ multiplex PCR; TCRdb keeps in-frame clones, though not all of them. The sample lists more than 140,000 clones, around 80% occurring once. In the case of this clone: Its specificity is unknown.

Trimming left V 1 base short and J 8 bases short, with 17 bases between. This CDR3 spans 16 amino acids. Germline V gene sequence: CDR1 SGHTA, CDR2 FQGNSA. This sequence was found in a man aged 30 to 39 in good health and CMV-seropositive. The rearrangement uses TRBV7-2 and TRBJ1-4; D ambiguous. The specimen sequenced was PBMCs. CDR3 DNA sequence: TGTGCCAGCAGCTTAGGTTTGGGAGCCGAGGGCGAAAAACTGTTTTTT. Its protein product is CASSLGLGAEGEKLFF. Combining the CDR3 with reference TRBV7-2 and TRBJ1-4 gives the whole variable domain GAGVSQSPSNKVTEKGKDVELRCDPISGHTALYWYRQSLGQGLEFLIYFQGNSAPDKSGLPSDRFSAERTGGSVSTLTIQRTQQEDSAVYLCASSLGLGAEGEKLFFGSGTQLSVL.